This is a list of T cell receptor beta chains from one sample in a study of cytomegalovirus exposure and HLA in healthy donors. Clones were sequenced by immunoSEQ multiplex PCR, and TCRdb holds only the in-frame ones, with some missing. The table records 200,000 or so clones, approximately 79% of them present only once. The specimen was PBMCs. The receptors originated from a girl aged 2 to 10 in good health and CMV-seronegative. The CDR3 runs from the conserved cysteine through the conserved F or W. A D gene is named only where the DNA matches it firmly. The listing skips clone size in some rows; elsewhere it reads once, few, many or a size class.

DNA: TGTGCCAGCAGCTTTGGCAAGTACAATGAGCAGTTCTTC; CDR3: CASSFGKYNEQFF; V: TRBV7-9; size: few; J: TRBJ2-1; D: NA
DNA: TGTGCCAGCAGCTTTAAGGGACAGGGACGTACTGGGCCATTC; CDR3: CASSFKGQGRTGPF; V: TRBV5-4; size: NA; J: TRBJ1-2; D: TRBD1
DNA: TGCGCCAGCAGCTACCCAGGGGGAAACACCATATATTTT; CDR3: CASSYPGGNTIYF; V: TRBV5-1; size: NA; J: TRBJ1-3; D: NA
DNA: TGTGCCAGCACCAAGGGGCCCGGGGCCAACGTCCTGACTTTC; CDR3: CASTKGPGANVLTF; V: TRBV13; size: few; J: TRBJ2-6; D: NA
DNA: TGTGCCTGGAGAGCCGGGACAGGGGGCGCAGGGGGTGGCTACACCTTC; CDR3: CAWRAGTGGAGGGYTF; V: TRBV30; size: NA; J: TRBJ1-2; D: TRBD1
DNA: TGTGCCAGCAGCTCGGACAGGGTGTCTCTCTACGAGCAGTACTTC; CDR3: CASSSDRVSLYEQYF; V: TRBV11-1; size: NA; J: TRBJ2-7; D: TRBD1
DNA: TGTGCCAGCAGTCCCGGGACAGGTGAAAAACTGTTTTTT; CDR3: CASSPGTGEKLFF; V: TRBV6-4; size: NA; J: TRBJ1-4; D: TRBD1
DNA: TGTGCCAGCAGCTCAACAAGGGGATTTTCTATGGGAGGCTACACCTTC; CDR3: CASSSTRGFSMGGYTF; V: TRBV7-9; size: NA; J: TRBJ1-2; D: NA
DNA: TGCAGCGTTACTCCCGGGGGGGCTTTAACCCACCCCAAAAACATTCAGTACTTC; CDR3: CSVTPGGALTHPKNIQYF; V: TRBV29-1; size: NA; J: TRBJ2-4; D: TRBD2
DNA: TGTGCCAGCAGCCCCCTAGCGGGAGGTAGAGGCGAGCAGTACTTC; CDR3: CASSPLAGGRGEQYF; V: TRBV14; size: NA; J: TRBJ2-7; D: TRBD2
DNA: TGTGCCAGCAGCGTAGGGACAGTCTACAATGAGCAGTTCTTC; CDR3: CASSVGTVYNEQFF; V: TRBV9; size: few; J: TRBJ2-1; D: NA